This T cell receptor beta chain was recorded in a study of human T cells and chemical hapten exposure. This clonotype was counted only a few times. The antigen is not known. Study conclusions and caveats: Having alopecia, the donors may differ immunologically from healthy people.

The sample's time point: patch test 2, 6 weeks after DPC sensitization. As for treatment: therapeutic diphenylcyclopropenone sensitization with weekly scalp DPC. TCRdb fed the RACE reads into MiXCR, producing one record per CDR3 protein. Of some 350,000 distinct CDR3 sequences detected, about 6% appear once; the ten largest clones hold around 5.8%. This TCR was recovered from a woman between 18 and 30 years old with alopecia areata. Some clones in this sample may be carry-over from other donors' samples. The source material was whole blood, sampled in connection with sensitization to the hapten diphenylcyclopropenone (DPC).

The CDR3: CASSSRTGSRGNQPQHF. In nucleotides, the CDR3 is TGTGCCAGCAGTTCCCGGACAGGGAGTCGCGGCAATCAGCCCCAGCATTTT. The V call is TRBV12-3 or TRBV12-4, the J call TRBJ1-5; 8 nucleotides line up with TRBD1. This CDR3 is 17 amino acids long. The junction had 10 bases not matched to a gene; V was cut back by 4 bases and J by 2 bases.